This TCR beta chain was captured in a study of human T cells and chemical hapten exposure. Study outcomes and limitations: The study found that PT1 expanded TCR counts correlated positively with patch test score.

The time point denotes: patch test 2, 6 weeks after DPC sensitization. Regarding treatment: therapeutic diphenylcyclopropenone sensitization with weekly scalp DPC. V was shortened by 4 bases and J by 4 bases, with 8 bases between the two germline ends. Looked up from germline, CDR1 is MDHEN and CDR2 is SYDVKM. This CDR3 spans 13 amino acids. This clonotype was picked up many times. The antigen is not known. Per the study methods: Samples contained a median of 95,638 TCRs, with a range of 23,224 to 690,600. One entry per CDR3 protein results from TCRdb running MiXCR on the RACE reads. For this entry, the V and J calls and clone size follow TCRdb and not the study's own pipeline. This sample has about 400,000 distinct CDR3 sequences, with roughly 6.3% found just once.

The sample here was whole blood, taken in connection with sensitization to the hapten diphenylcyclopropenone (DPC). The chain links TRBV28 to TRBJ1-5; possibly TRBD1 for D (5 bases). This clonotype was sampled from a woman in her late teens or twenties with alopecia areata. Some clones in this sample may be carry-over from other donors' samples. Written as DNA, the CDR3 is TGTGCCAGCAGTTGGACACGGAATCAGCCCCAGCATTTT. Its translation: CASSWTRNQPQHF.